This T cell receptor beta chain was sequenced for a study of T cells in Graves' hyperthyroidism and ophthalmopathy. About the research overall: Prior to any treatment, at the point of initial diagnosis, peripheral blood was collected. Study-level findings and limits: Ophthalmopathy was predicted by the model a median of about 6.7 months ahead of onset.

Regions amplified from RNA transcripts were the TCR beta CDR3 regions. With the HTBI primer set, the TCR CDR3 went through a first round of RT-PCR. Using its own MiXCR run on the multiplex PCR reads, TCRdb lists one record per CDR3 protein. The profile shows approximately 590,000 distinct CDR3 sequences, 15% to 19% of them singletons. The V gene's germline CDR1 is SGDLS and CDR2 YYNGEE. The length of the CDR3 is 12 residues. Deletions cut 3 bases from V and 1 base from J, with 4 bases between. Diagnoses rested on clinical symptoms, serum thyroxine and TRAb, thyroid ultrasound and orbital computed tomography. An approximately 10 ml volume of fresh peripheral blood provided the PBMCs. Only a few counts were recorded for this clonotype. Its antigen is currently unknown.

Material: blood. This rearrangement joins TRBV9 to TRBJ2-5, with D hard to call. The TCR sequence derives from a woman aged 30 to 39 with Graves' hyperthyroidism. As DNA, the CDR3 is TGTGCCAGCAGCGGAATCCAAGAGACCCAGTACTTC. As protein: CASSGIQETQYF.